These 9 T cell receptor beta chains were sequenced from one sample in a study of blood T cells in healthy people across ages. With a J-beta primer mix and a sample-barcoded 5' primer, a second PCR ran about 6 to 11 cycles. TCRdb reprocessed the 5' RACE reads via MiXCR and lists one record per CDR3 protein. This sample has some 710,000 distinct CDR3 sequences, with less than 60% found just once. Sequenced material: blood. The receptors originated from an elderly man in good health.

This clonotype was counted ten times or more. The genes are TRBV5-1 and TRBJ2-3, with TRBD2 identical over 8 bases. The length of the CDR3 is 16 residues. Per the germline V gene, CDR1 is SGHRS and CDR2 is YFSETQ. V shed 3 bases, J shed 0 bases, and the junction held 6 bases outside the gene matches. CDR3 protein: CASSSKTSGSTDTQYF. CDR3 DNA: TGCGCCAGCAGCTCCAAAACTAGCGGAAGCACAGATACGCAGTATTTT.

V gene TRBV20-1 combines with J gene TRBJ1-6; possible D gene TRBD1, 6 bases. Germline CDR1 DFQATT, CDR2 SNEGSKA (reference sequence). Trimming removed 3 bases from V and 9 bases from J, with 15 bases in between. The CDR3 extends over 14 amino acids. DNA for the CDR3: TGCAGTGCTAGGACGGGACAAGGGGTTTCACCCCTCCACTTT. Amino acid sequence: CSARTGQGVSPLHF.

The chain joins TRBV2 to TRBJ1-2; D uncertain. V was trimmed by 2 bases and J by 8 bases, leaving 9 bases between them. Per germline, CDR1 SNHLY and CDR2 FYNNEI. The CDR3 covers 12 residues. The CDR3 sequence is CASSESGLGYTF. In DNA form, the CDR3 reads TGTGCCAGCAGTGAATCAGGTTTAGGCTACACCTTC.

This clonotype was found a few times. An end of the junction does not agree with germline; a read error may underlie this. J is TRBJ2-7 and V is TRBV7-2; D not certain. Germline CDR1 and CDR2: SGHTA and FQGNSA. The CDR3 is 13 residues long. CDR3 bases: TGTGCCAGCAGCGTAGCCAGAGACTACGAGCAGTACTTC. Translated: CASSVARDYEQYF.

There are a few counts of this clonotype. CDR3 sequence reads: CASSLRGYGSYNEQFF. The CDR3 nucleotides read TGCGCCAGCAGCTTAAGGGGTTATGGCTCCTACAATGAGCAGTTCTTC. The chain has TRBV5-1 and TRBJ2-1; a weak D match, TRBD1 (5 bases). Germline-derived CDR1 and CDR2 are SGHRS and YFSETQ. CDR3 length: 16 amino acids. The germline V and J ends were trimmed by 2 bases and 0 bases, with 12 bases remaining between them. The full variable domain, in which reference TRBV5-1 and TRBJ2-1 provide the parts outside the CDR3, is KAGVTQTPRYLIKTRGQQVTLSCSPISGHRSVSWYQQTPGQGLQFLFEYFSETQRNKGNFPGRFSGRQFSNSRSEMNVSTLELGDSALYLCASSLRGYGSYNEQFFGPGTRLTVL.

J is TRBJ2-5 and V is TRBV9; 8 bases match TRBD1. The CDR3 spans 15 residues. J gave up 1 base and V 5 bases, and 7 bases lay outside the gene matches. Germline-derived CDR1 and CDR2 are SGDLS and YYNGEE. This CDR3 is CASRGQEGPQETQYF. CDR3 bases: TGTGCCAGCAGGGGACAGGAGGGCCCCCAAGAGACCCAGTACTTC.

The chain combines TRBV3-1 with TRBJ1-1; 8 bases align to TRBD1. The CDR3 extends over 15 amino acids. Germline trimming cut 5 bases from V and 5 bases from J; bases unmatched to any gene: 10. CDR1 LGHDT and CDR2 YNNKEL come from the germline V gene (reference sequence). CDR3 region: CASSSRTGWFTEAFF. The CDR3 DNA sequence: TGTGCCAGCAGCTCCCGGACAGGGTGGTTTACTGAAGCTTTCTTT.

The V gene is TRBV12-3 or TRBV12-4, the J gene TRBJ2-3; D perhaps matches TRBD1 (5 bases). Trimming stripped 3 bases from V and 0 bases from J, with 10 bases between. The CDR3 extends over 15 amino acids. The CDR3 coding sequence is TGTGCCAGCAGTTTTTCAGGGTTTAGCACAGATACGCAGTATTTT. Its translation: CASSFSGFSTDTQYF.

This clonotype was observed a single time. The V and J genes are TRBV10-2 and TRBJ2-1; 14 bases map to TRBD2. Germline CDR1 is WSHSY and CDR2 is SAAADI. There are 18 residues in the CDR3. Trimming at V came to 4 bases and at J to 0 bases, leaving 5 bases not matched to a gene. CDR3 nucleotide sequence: TGCGCCAGCAGTGGTAGGACTAGCGGGGGGAGCTCCTACAATGAGCAGTTCTTC. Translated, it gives CASSGRTSGGSSYNEQFF.